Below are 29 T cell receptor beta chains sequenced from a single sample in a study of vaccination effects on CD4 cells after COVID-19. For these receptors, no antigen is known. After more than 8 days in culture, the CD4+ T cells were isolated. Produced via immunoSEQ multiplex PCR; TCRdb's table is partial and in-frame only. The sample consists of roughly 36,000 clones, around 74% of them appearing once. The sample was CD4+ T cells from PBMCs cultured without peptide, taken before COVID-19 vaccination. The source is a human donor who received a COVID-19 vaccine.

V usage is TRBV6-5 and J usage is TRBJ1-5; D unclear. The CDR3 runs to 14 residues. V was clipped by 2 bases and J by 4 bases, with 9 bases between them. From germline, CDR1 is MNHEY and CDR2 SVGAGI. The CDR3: CASSYPGGNQPQHF. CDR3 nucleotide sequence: TGTGCCAGCAGTTACCCAGGAGGAAATCAGCCCCAGCATTTT.

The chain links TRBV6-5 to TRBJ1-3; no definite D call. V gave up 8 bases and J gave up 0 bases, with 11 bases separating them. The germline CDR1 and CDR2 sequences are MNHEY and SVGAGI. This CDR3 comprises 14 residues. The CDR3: CASSPRSSGNTIYF. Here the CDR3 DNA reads TGTGCCAGCTCGCCTAGGAGCTCTGGAAACACCATATATTTT.

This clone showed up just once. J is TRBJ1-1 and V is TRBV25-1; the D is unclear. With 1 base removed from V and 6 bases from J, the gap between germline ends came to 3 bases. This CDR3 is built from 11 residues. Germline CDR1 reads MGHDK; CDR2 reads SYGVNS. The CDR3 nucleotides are TGTGCCAGCAGTGAATTGGCTGAAGCTTTCTTT. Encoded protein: CASSELAEAFF.

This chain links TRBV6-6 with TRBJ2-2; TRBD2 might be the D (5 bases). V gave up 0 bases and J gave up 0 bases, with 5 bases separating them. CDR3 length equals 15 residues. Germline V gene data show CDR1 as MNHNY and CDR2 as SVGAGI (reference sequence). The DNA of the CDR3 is TGTGCCAGCAGTTACTCAGCGGCGAACACCGGGGAGCTGTTTTTT. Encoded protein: CASSYSAANTGELFF.

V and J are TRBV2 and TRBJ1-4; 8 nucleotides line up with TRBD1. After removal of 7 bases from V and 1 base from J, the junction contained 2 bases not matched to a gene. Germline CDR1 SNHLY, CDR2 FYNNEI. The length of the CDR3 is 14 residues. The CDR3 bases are TGTGCCAGCACCGACAGGGGAACTAATGAAAAACTGTTTTTT. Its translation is CASTDRGTNEKLFF.

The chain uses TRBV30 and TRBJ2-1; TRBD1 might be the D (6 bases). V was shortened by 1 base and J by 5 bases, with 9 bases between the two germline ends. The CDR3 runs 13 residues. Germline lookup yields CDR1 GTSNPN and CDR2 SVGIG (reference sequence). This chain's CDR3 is CAWSEDRNNEQFF. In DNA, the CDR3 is TGTGCCTGGAGTGAAGACAGGAACAATGAGCAGTTCTTC.

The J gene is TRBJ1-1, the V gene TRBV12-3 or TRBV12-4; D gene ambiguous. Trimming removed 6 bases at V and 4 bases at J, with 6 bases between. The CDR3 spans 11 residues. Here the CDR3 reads CASRERTEAFF. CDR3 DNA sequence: TGTGCCAGCAGAGAACGCACTGAAGCTTTCTTT.

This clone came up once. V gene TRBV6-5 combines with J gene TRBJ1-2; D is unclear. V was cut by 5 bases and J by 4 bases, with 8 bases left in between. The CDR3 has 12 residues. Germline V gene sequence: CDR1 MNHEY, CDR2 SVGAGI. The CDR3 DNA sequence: TGTGCCAGCAGTCCGGTCCCCTATGGCTACACCTTC. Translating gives CASSPVPYGYTF.

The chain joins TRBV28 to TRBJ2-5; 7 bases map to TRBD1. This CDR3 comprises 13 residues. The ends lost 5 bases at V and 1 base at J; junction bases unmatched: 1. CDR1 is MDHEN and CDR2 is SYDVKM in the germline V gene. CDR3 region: CASSRQGQETQYF. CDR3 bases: TGTGCCAGCAGTAGACAGGGCCAAGAGACCCAGTACTTC.

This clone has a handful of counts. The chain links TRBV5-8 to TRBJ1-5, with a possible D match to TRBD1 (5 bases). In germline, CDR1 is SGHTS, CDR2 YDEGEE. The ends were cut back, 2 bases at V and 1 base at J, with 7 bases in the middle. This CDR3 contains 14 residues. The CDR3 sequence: CASSFGGSNQPQHF. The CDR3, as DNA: TGTGCCAGCAGCTTCGGGGGGAGCAATCAGCCCCAGCATTTT.

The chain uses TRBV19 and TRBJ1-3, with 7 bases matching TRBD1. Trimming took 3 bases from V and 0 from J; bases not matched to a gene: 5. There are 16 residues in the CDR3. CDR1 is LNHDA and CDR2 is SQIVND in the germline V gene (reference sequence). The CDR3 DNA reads TGTGCCAGTAGTATCGGACAGGCGAACTCTGGAAACACCATATATTTT. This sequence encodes CASSIGQANSGNTIYF.

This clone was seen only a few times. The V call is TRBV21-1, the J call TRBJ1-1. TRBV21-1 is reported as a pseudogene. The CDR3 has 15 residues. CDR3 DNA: TGTGCCAGCAGCAAAGGCTGGACGGGCCACACTGAAGCTTTCTTT. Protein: CASSKGWTGHTEAFF.

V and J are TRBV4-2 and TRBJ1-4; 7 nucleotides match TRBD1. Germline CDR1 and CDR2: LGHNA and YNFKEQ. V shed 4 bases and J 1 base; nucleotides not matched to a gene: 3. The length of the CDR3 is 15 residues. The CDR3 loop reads CASSPRQGTNEKLFF. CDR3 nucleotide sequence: TGTGCCAGCAGCCCCAGACAGGGAACTAATGAAAAACTGTTTTTT.

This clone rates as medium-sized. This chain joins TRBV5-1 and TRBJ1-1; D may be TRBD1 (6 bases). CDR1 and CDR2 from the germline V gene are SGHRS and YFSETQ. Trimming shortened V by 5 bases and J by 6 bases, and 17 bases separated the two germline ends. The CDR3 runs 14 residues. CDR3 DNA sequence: TGCGCCAGCAGGGCACAGGGTCAGGGCGCTGAAGCTTTCTTT. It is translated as CASRAQGQGAEAFF.

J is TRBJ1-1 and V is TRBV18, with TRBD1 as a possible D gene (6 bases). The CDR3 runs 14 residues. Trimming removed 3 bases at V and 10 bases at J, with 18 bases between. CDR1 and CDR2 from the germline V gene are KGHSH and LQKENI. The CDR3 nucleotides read TGTGCCAGCTCACCTGACGGAGGGGGAATGGTAGCTTTCTTT. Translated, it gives CASSPDGGGMVAFF.

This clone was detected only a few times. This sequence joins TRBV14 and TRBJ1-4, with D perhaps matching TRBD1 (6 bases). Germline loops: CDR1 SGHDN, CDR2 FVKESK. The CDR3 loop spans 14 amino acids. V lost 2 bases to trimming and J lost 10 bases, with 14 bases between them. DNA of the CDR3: TGTGCCAGCAGCCAATTGGGGGGCGCAGGAAAACTGTTTTTT. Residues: CASSQLGGAGKLFF. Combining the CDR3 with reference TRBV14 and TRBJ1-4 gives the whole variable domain EAGVTQFPSHSVIEKGQTVTLRCDPISGHDNLYWYRRVMGKEIKFLLHFVKESKQDESGMPNNRFLAERTGGTYSTLKVQPAELEDSGVYFCASSQLGGAGKLFFGSGTQLSVL.

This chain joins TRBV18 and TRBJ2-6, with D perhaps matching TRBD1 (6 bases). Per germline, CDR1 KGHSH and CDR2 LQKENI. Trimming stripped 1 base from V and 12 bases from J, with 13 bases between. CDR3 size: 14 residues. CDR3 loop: CASSPQQGSGVLTF. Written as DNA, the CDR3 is TGTGCCAGCTCACCACAACAGGGCTCCGGCGTCCTGACTTTC.

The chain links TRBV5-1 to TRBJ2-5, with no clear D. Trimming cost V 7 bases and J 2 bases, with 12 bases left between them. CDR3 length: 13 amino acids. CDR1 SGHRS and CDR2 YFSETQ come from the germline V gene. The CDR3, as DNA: TGCGCCAGCCGGACGGGCCCGCAAGAGACCCAGTACTTC. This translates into CASRTGPQETQYF.

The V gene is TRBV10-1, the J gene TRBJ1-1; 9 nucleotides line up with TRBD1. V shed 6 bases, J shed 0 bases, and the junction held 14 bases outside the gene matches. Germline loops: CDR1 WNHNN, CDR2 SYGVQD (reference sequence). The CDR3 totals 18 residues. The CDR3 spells CASREGGQGGGMNTEAFF. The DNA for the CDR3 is TGCGCCAGCAGGGAGGGGGGACAGGGAGGGGGTATGAACACTGAAGCTTTCTTT.

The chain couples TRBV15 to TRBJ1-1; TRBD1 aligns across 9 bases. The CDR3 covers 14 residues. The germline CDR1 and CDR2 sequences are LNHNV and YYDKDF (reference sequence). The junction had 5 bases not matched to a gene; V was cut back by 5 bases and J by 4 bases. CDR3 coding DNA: TGTGCCACCAGCGGGGACAGGGTGGGCACTGAAGCTTTCTTT. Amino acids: CATSGDRVGTEAFF.

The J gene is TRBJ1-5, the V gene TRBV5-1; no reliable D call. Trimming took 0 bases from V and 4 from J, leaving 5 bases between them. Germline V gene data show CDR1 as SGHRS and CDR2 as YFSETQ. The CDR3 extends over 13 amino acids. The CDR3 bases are TGCGCCAGCAGCTTGGGTCAAAATCAGCCCCAGCATTTT. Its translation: CASSLGQNQPQHF.

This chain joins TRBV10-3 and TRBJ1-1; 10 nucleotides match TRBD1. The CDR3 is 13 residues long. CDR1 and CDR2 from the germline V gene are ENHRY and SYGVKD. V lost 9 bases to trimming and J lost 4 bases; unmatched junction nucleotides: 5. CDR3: CAIRTGGSTEAFF. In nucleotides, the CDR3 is TGTGCCATACGGACAGGGGGGAGCACTGAAGCTTTCTTT.

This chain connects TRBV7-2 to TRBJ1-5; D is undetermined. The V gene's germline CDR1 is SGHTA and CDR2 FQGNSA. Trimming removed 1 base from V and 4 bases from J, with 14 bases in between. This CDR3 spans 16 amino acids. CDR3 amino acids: CASSLVGSVHNQPQHF. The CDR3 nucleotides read TGTGCCAGCAGCTTAGTAGGGTCAGTCCATAATCAGCCCCAGCATTTT.

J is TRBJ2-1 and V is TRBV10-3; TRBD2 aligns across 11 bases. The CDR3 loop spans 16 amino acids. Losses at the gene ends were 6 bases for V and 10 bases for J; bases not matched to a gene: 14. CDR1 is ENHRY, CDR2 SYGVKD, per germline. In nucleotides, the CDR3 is TGTGCCATCAGGCGCGAATTCCTAGCGGGGGGTGGCGAGCAGTTCTTC. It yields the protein CAIRREFLAGGGEQFF.

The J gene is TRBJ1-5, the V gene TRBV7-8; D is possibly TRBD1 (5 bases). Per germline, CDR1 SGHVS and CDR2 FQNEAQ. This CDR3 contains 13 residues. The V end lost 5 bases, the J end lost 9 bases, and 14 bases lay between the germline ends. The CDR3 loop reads CASSPGGQRPQHF. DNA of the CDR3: TGTGCCAGCAGCCCGGGGGGTCAGAGGCCCCAGCATTTT.

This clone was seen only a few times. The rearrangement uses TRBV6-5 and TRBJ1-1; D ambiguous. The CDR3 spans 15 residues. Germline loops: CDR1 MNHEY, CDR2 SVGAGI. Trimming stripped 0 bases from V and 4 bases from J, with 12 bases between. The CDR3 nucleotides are TGTGCCAGCAGTTACTCGAGAAGGGTTGGCACTGAAGCTTTCTTT. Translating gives CASSYSRRVGTEAFF.

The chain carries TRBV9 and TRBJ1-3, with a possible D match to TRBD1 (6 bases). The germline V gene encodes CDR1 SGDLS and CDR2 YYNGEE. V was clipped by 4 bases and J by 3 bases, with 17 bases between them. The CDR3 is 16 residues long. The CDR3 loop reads CASSPVGGAGGNTIYF. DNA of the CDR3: TGTGCCAGCAGCCCAGTCGGGGGGGCAGGTGGAAACACCATATATTTT.

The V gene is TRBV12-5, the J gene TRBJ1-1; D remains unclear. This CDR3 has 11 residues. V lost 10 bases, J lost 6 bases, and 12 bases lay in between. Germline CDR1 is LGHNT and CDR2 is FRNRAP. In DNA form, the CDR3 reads TGTGCTACGCGGAACGACGCTGAAGCTTTCTTT. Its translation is CATRNDAEAFF.

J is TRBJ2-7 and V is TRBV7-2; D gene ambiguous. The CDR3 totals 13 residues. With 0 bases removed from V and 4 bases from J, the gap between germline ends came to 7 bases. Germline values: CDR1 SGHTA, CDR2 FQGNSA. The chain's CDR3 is CASSLAQQYEQYF. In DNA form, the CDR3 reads TGTGCCAGCAGCTTAGCGCAACAGTACGAGCAGTACTTC.